This T cell receptor beta chain was profiled in a study of blood T cell repertoires in COVID-19. On the study more broadly: Researchers got acute and convalescent COVID-19 samples from the United States, Italy and Spain.

The CDR3 spans 12 residues. V was trimmed by 4 bases and J by 7 bases, leaving 8 bases between them. The V gene's germline CDR1 is SGHRS and CDR2 YFSETQ. Profiled with immunoSEQ multiplex PCR; TCRdb holds only in-frame clones, not every one. The sample carries approximately 44,000 clones, around 92% recorded once. This clone was observed a handful of times. This chain connects TRBV5-1 to TRBJ2-2, with a weak D call TRBD2 (5 bases). The TCR was taken from a human donor in a cohort sampled during active COVID-19. Sequenced material: peripheral blood. The CDR3 nucleotides read TGCGCCAGCAGCACGGGGAGCGGGGAGCTGTTTTTT. Residues: CASSTGSGELFF.